What follows describes a single TCR beta chain. Source study methods: Scientists estimated how many nucleated cells there were by amplifying reference gene primers. Only in-frame clones appear in the TCRdb table, and some are missing; sequencing was by immunoSEQ multiplex PCR. Clone size and the V and J calls come from that table; the DNA yielded D and trimming. The sample includes some 160,000 clones, roughly 77% seen only once; the top ten take roughly 4.2%. Germline V lookup: CDR1 SNHLY, CDR2 FYNNEI. There are 14 residues in the CDR3. The ends were cut back, 1 base at V and 0 bases at J, with 6 bases in the middle. The data stem from a study of blood T cell repertoires in COVID-19. Study at large: Samples taken during acute and convalescent COVID-19 were collected in the United States, Italy and Spain. T cells, B-cell-depleted T cells, or PBMCs supplied cDNA or gDNA.

The chain employs TRBV2 and TRBJ1-1; no clear D gene. This sequence originates from a man in his 60s with acute or convalescent COVID-19. Input material: peripheral blood. This CDR3 is CASSEDSLNTEAFF. The CDR3 nucleotides are TGTGCCAGCAGTGAAGACAGCTTGAACACTGAAGCTTTCTTT.